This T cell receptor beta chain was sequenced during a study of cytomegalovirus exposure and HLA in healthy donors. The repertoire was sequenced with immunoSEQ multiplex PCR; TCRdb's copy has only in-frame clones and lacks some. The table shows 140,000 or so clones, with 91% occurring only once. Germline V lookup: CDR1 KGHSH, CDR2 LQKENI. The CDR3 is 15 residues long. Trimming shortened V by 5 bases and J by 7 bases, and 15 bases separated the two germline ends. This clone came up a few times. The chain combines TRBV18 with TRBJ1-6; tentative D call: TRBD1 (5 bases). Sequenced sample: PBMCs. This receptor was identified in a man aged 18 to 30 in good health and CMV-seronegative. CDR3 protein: CASSAPQGGNSPLHF. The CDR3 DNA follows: TGTGCCAGCTCAGCCCCGCAGGGAGGCAATTCACCCCTCCACTTT.